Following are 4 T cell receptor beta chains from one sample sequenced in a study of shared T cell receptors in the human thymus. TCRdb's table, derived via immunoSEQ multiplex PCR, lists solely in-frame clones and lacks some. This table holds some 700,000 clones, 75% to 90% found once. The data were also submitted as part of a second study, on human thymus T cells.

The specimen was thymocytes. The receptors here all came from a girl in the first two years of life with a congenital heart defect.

The CDR3 DNA reads TGTGCCAGCAGCTCGGCGGACAGGGCCAATAATTCACCCCTCCACTTT. It codes for CASSSADRANNSPLHF. This rearrangement joins TRBV5-5 to TRBJ1-6, with 8 bases fitting TRBD1. The ends lost 3 bases at V and 5 bases at J; junction bases unmatched: 7. The CDR3 length is 16 residues. The germline CDR1 and CDR2 sequences are SGHKS and YYEKEE (reference sequence). The variable domain in full, with the rest retrieved from reference TRBV5-5 and TRBJ1-6, is DAGVTQSPTHLIKTRGQQVTLRCSPISGHKSVSWYQQVLGQGPQFIFQYYEKEERGRGNFPDRFSARQFPNYSSELNVNALLLGDSALYLCASSSADRANNSPLHFGNGTRLTVT.

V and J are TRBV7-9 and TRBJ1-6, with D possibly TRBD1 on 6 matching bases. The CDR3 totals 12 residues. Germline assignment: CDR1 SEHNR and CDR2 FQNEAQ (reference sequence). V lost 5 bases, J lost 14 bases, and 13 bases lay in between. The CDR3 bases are TGTGCCAGCAGCCGTCCCGAGGGGGCCCTCCACTTT. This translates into CASSRPEGALHF.

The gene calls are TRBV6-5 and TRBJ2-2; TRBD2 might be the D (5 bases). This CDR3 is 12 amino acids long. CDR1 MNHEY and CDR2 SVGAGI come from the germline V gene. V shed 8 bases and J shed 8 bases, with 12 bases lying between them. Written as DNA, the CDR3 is TGTGCCAGCCGAGGCGGGTCGGGGGAGCTGTTTTTT. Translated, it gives CASRGGSGELFF.

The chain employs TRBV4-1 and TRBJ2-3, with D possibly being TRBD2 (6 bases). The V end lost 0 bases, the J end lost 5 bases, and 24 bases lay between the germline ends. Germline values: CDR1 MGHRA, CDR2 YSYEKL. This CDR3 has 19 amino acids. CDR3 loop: CASSQDRLRGGACEDTQYF. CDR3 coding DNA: TGCGCCAGCAGCCAAGATCGCTTAAGGGGAGGAGCCTGCGAAGATACGCAGTATTTT.